Each of the 14 T cell receptor beta chains below was sequenced from the same sample in a study of blood T cell repertoires in COVID-19. Here immunoSEQ multiplex PCR was the method, and the copy in TCRdb shows in-frame clones only, minus some. The data show around 160,000 clones, more than 75% seen once. Sequences were obtained from peripheral blood. These receptor sequences come from a man aged 55-75 years with active or convalescent COVID-19.

This chain connects TRBV4-2 to TRBJ1-2; 8 nucleotides match TRBD1. The CDR3 sequence is 16 residues long. J was trimmed by 4 bases and V by 2 bases; bases with no gene match: 9. CDR1 is LGHNA and CDR2 is YNFKEQ in the germline V gene. The chain's CDR3 is CASSQRQGRPGYGYTF. The CDR3 DNA sequence: TGTGCCAGCAGCCAAAGACAGGGGCGACCCGGCTATGGCTACACCTTC.

The chain has TRBV7-3 and TRBJ2-5; D may be TRBD2 (6 bases). The CDR3 is 13 amino acids. Deletions cut 4 bases from V and 5 bases from J, with 11 bases between. Germline assignment: CDR1 SGHTA and CDR2 FQGTGA. The CDR3 sequence: CASSSGAGETQYF. The CDR3 DNA reads TGTGCCAGCAGCTCCGGGGCGGGGGAGACCCAGTACTTC.

This chain joins TRBV10-3 and TRBJ1-1; a possible D gene is TRBD1 (6 bases). Germline-derived CDR1 and CDR2 are ENHRY and SYGVKD. The CDR3 runs 17 residues. Between the trimmed V and J ends, which lost 6 bases and 0 bases, there was a span of 20 bases. CDR3 DNA: TGTGCCATCAGCGCCACCGAAACCGGGACATTGAACACTGAAGCTTTCTTT. It is translated as CAISATETGTLNTEAFF.

The gene calls are TRBV10-3 and TRBJ1-2, with D unresolved. This CDR3 is built from 14 residues. The V end was cut by 4 bases, the J end by 2 bases, with 11 bases between. Germline CDR1 and CDR2: ENHRY and SYGVKD. The CDR3 DNA reads TGTGCCATCAGTGGGGCCGGCCGAAACTATGGCTACACCTTC. This translates into CAISGAGRNYGYTF.

V is TRBV5-3 and J is TRBJ2-5; TRBD2 agrees at 7 bases. TRBV5-3 is treated as an ORF (open reading frame) with a function not yet certain. V lost 6 bases to trimming and J lost 4 bases; unmatched junction nucleotides: 15. This CDR3 is 16 amino acids long. The DNA for the CDR3 is TGTGCCAGAACCTCCGTCGGGAGGCGGGGAGGAGAGACCCAGTACTTC. It translates to CARTSVGRRGGETQYF.

This rearrangement joins TRBV28 to TRBJ2-1; TRBD2 matches at 8 bases. The CDR3 has 15 residues. With V trimmed by 5 bases and J by 5 bases, 8 bases remained unmatched. From germline, CDR1 is MDHEN and CDR2 SYDVKM. CDR3 loop: CASSIARTSNNEQFF. For the CDR3, the DNA is TGTGCCAGCAGTATAGCCAGGACTAGCAACAATGAGCAGTTCTTC.

This clone came up once. This chain joins TRBV6-5 and TRBJ1-2; 8 bases are shared with TRBD1. The CDR3 extends over 13 amino acids. Germline-derived CDR1 and CDR2 are MNHEY and SVGAGI. V shed 4 bases and J 7 bases; nucleotides not matched to a gene: 5. CDR3 nucleotides: TGTGCCAGCAGTTCGCTAGACAGGGGTGGCTACACCTTC. Protein sequence: CASSSLDRGGYTF.

The rearrangement uses TRBV5-1 and TRBJ1-3; D is perhaps TRBD1 (6 bases). With 0 bases removed from V and 4 bases from J, the gap between germline ends came to 8 bases. Germline values: CDR1 SGHRS, CDR2 YFSETQ. The CDR3 has 14 residues. In nucleotides, the CDR3 is TGCGCCAGCAGCTTGGAACAGGGAGGAAACACCATATATTTT. Translated, it gives CASSLEQGGNTIYF. The variable domain in full, completed from reference TRBV5-1 and TRBJ1-3, reads KAGVTQTPRYLIKTRGQQVTLSCSPISGHRSVSWYQQTPGQGLQFLFEYFSETQRNKGNFPGRFSGRQFSNSRSEMNVSTLELGDSALYLCASSLEQGGNTIYFGEGSWLTVV.

The chain has TRBV27 and TRBJ2-7, with 7 bases that match TRBD2. This CDR3 has 15 amino acids. The germline gives CDR1 MNHEY, CDR2 SMNVEV (reference sequence). Trimming cost V 7 bases and J 2 bases; bases outside gene matches: 11. CDR3 in DNA: TGTGCCAGCACCAGAGACCGGGGAGGGCCCTACGAGCAGTACTTC. Translated, it gives CASTRDRGGPYEQYF.

The V gene is TRBV28, the J gene TRBJ1-5; 9 bases fit TRBD1. CDR1 and CDR2 from the germline V gene are MDHEN and SYDVKM. This CDR3 region has 13 residues. V was pared by 7 bases and J by 6 bases, with 4 bases of the junction left unmatched. CDR3 nucleotides: TGTGCCAGCATGACAGGGGGGAGTCAGCCCCAGCATTTT. This codes for CASMTGGSQPQHF.

The chain recombines TRBV4-2 with TRBJ2-7; D unclear. Germline CDR1 LGHNA, CDR2 YNFKEQ. The CDR3 is 14 residues long. Trimming removed 0 bases from V and 0 bases from J, with 6 bases in between. The CDR3 DNA reads TGTGCCAGCAGCCAAGACACGAGCTCCTACGAGCAGTACTTC. Translating gives CASSQDTSSYEQYF.

This clone was seen many times. In the same sample, other DNA sequences code for this CDR3. This rearrangement joins TRBV19 to TRBJ1-1, with D possibly matching TRBD1 (6 bases). The CDR3 sequence is 12 residues long. The V and J ends lost 6 bases and 5 bases respectively, with 10 bases between them. In germline, CDR1 is LNHDA, CDR2 SQIVND (reference sequence). CDR3 coding DNA: TGTGCCAGTAGACCACAGGGAACTGAAGCTTTCTTT. Translating gives CASRPQGTEAFF.

This clone occurred a few times. The rearrangement uses TRBV12-3 or TRBV12-4 and TRBJ2-7; the D is unclear. This CDR3 is 13 amino acids long. The V and J ends lost 1 base and 0 bases respectively, with 4 bases between them. The CDR3 is CASSLGGSYEQYF. The CDR3 DNA sequence: TGTGCCAGCAGTTTAGGCGGCTCCTACGAGCAGTACTTC.

The table lists this clone with a count of one. This chain joins TRBV2 and TRBJ1-6; unclear D gene. Trimming took off 8 bases at V and 0 bases at J, with 17 bases between the two ends. This CDR3 comprises 17 residues. CDR1 and CDR2 from the germline V gene are SNHLY and FYNNEI. CDR3 in DNA: TGTGCCAGCGAACGGGAGGGCCGGAGCTCCTATAATTCACCCCTCCACTTT. This codes for CASEREGRSSYNSPLHF.